This paragraph reports one T cell receptor beta chain. Its target antigen remains unknown. No much larger clone exists at a distance of one base, and base qualities are not known. This sample was included in a study of CD8 T cells in Susac syndrome (dated by TCRdb to between 2018 and 2021). Describing the broader study: Of the Susac syndrome patients who were sequenced, fewer than ten were in clinical remission while six had clinically active disease. Susac syndrome patients were therapy-naive, on corticosteroids (some also receiving IVIg), or on IVIg alone at blood withdrawal. Whether CD8+ T cell activation and differentiation in Susac syndrome was antigen driven was tested using repertoire sequencing. The study at large found these results: In the CD4+ T cell repertoire of Susac syndrome patients, clonal expansion was not detected. The TCR sequencing and HLA analysis was acknowledged to have included a relatively small number of individuals.

Peripheral blood CD8+ and CD4+ T cells from healthy donors, Susac syndrome patients and multiple sclerosis patients were profiled using high-throughput TCR beta sequencing. Susac syndrome patients met recently defined diagnostic criteria for definite or probable disease. Bulk CD8+ and CD4+ T cells were purified by magnetic negative isolation, whereas CD8+ TEMRA cells were enriched by FACS. Blood was drawn into EDTA tubes, processed within 24 hours, and PBMCs were isolated by density gradient centrifugation. PBMCs intended for TCR sequencing were frozen in liquid nitrogen and were later thawed in a 37 degrees C water bath. Purity of sorted or isolated CD4+, CD8+ and CD8+ TEMRA cells was at least 90%. RNA was extracted with the RNeasy kit and roughly 0.45 to 1 ug was reverse transcribed using random hexamers. TCR beta CDR3 regions were amplified with the immunoSEQ multiplex PCR assay covering 54 Vbeta and 13 Jbeta segments. PCR amplification bias was corrected by using a synthetic template baseline for primer optimization and computational correction. Per the source publication's procedure: Reads were assigned to V, D and J genes according to IMGT and analyzed in immunoSEQ Analyzer, with only productive sequences retained. Clonality was computed as one minus Shannon entropy normalized by log2 of the number of productive unique sequences. For each patient and control, public and private clones were evaluated among the 100 most prevalent clones. Clones were defined as Susac-specific when absent from the healthy and MS cohorts, from some 1,100 published viral clones and from other ImmuneACCESS disease sequences. TCRdb applied fastp at Q25 and MiXCR to the public reads, then kept only in-frame beta chains. Records with the same CDR3 protein are collapsed into one entry carrying the most frequent genes and DNA. It is TCRdb's table, rather than the study itself, that gives the V and J calls and clone size. This sample holds some 150,000 distinct CDR3 sequences; approximately 94% were observed only once. Of the sample, 0.065% to 0.095% falls within the top ten clones.

V was cut back by 5 bases and J by 2 bases, leaving a gap of 9 bases between them. The CDR3, from cysteine to phenylalanine, totals 12 residues. The kept DNA is CDR3 alone, 36 bases in frame from the first base. From the germline V gene (reference sequence), CDR1 is DFQATT and CDR2 is SNEGSKA. The origin of this receptor is a human donor with Susac syndrome. The sequencing sample was made of CD4+ T cells from PBMCs. The chain was built from TRBV20-1 and TRBJ1-1; the D gene lacks a confident call. Here is the DNA: TGCAGTGCTCGGTCAGACAACACTGAAGCTTTCTTT. It translates to CSARSDNTEAFF.